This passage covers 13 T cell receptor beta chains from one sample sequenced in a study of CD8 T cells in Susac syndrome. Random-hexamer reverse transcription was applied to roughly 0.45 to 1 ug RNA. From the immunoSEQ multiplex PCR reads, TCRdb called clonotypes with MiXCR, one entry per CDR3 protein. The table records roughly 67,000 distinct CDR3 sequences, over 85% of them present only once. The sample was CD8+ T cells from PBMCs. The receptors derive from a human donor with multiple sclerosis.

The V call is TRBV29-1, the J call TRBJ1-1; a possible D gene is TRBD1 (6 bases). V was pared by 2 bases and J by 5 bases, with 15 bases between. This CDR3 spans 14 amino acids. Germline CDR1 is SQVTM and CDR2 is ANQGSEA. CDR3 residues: CSVEFGGGGTEAFF. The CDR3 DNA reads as TGCAGCGTTGAATTCGGGGGCGGGGGGACTGAAGCTTTCTTT.

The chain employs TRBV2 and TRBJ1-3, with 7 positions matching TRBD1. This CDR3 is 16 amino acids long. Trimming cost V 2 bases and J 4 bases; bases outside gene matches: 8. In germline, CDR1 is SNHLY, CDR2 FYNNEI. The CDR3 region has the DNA TGTGCCAGCAGTGAATTCGGAGCAGGGGGAGGAAACACCATATATTTT. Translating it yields CASSEFGAGGGNTIYF. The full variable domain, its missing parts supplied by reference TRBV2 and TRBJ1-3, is EPEVTQTPSHQVTQMGQEVILRCVPISNHLYFYWYRQILGQKVEFLVSFYNNEISEKSEIFDDQFSVERPDGSNFTLKIRSTKLEDSAMYFCASSEFGAGGGNTIYFGEGSWLTVV.

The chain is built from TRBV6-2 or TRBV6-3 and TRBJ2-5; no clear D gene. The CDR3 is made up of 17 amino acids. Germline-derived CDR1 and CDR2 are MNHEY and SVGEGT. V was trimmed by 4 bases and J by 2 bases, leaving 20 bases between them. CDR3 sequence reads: CASSSREPLEIQETQYF. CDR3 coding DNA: TGTGCCAGCAGTTCCCGAGAGCCTCTAGAAATTCAAGAGACCCAGTACTTC.

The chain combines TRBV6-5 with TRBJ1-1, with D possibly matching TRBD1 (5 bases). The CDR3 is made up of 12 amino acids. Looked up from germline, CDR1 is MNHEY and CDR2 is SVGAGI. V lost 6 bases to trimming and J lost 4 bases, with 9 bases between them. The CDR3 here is CASRGEGTEAFF. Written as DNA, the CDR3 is TGTGCCAGCAGGGGGGAAGGCACTGAAGCTTTCTTT.

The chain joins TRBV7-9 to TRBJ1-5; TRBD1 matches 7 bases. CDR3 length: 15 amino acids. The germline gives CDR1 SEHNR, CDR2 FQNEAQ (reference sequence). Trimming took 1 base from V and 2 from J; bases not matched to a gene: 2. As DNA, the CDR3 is TGTGCCAGCAGCTTAGTAGGACAGGGCAATCAGCCCCAGCATTTT. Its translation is CASSLVGQGNQPQHF.

In DNA, the CDR3 is TGTGCCAGCAGCTTGGATGCGGCGGGCGAGCAGTACTTC. Protein sequence: CASSLDAAGEQYF. V gene TRBV5-6 combines with J gene TRBJ2-7, with D possibly being TRBD2 (5 bases). The germline V gene encodes CDR1 SGHDT and CDR2 YYEEEE. The CDR3 covers 13 residues. V shed 0 bases and J shed 6 bases, with 10 bases lying between them.

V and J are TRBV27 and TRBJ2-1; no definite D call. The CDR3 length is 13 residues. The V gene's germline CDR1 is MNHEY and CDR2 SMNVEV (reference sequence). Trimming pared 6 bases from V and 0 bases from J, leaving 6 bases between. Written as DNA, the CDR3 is TGTGCCAGCAGCTCCATCTCCTACAATGAGCAGTTCTTC. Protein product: CASSSISYNEQFF.

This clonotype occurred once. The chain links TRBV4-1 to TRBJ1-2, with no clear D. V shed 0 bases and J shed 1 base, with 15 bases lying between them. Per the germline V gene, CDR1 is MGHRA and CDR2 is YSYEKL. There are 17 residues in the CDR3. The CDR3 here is CASSQEFPPTDNYGYTF. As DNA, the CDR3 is TGCGCCAGCAGCCAAGAATTCCCCCCTACAGATAACTATGGCTACACCTTC.

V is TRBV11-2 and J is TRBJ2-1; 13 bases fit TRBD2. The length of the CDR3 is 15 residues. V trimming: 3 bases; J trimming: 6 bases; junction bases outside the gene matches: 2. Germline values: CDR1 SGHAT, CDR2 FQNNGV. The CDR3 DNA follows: TGTGCCAGCAGCTTGACTAGCGGGAGGCTCAATGAGCAGTTCTTC. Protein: CASSLTSGRLNEQFF.

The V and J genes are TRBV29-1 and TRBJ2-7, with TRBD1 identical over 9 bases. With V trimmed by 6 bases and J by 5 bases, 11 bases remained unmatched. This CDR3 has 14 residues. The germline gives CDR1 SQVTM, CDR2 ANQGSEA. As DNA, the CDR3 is TGCAGCGTCGACCTTGGGACAGGGAACCACGAGCAGTACTTC. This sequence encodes CSVDLGTGNHEQYF.

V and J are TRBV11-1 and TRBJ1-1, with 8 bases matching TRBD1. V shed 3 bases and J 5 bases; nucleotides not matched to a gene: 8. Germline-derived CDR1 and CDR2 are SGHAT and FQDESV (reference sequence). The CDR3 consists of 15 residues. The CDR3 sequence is CASSFPPQGGTEAFF. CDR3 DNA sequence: TGTGCCAGCAGCTTTCCCCCACAGGGGGGTACTGAAGCTTTCTTT.

Here the CDR3 reads CATGQGPITF. CDR3 DNA: TGTGCCACCGGACAGGGACCCATTACCTTC. This chain links TRBV19 with TRBJ1-2; 8 bases match TRBD1. V lost 10 bases, J lost 14 bases, and 9 bases stayed unmatched. The length of the CDR3 is 10 residues. Looked up from germline, CDR1 is LNHDA and CDR2 is SQIVND (reference sequence). The full variable domain, rest sourced from reference TRBV19 and TRBJ1-2, is DGGITQSPKYLFRKEGQNVTLSCEQNLNHDAMYWYRQDPGQGLRLIYYSQIVNDFQKGDIAEGYSVSREKKESFPLTVTSAQKNPTAFYLCATGQGPITFGSGTRLTVV.

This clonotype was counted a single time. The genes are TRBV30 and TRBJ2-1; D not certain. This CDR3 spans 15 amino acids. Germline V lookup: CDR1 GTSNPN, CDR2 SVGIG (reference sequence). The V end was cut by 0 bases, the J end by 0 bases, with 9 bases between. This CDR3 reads CAWSVAVSSYNEQFF. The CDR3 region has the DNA TGTGCCTGGAGTGTGGCAGTGAGCTCCTACAATGAGCAGTTCTTC.